The subject of this entry is one T cell receptor (beta chain). Its cognate antigen is unknown. This PCR relied on a set of 60 Vbeta primers and 13 Jbeta primers. The table came from immunoSEQ multiplex PCR; TCRdb's copy has only in-frame clones and leaves some out. The top ten hold about 10% of the sample, which has 70,000 or so clones, approximately 72% seen once. The V gene end was trimmed by 0 bases and the J gene end by 2 bases; junction bases not matched to a gene: 6. CDR3 length: 19 amino acids. CDR1 is MGHRA and CDR2 is YSYEKL in the germline V gene. This sample stems from a study of cytomegalovirus exposure and HLA in healthy donors. About the research overall: From donors who were HLA-typed, an early data release held 81 million or so unique TCRs.

The study's findings and limits: In all likelihood, a cluster of highly shared sequence variants was a sequencing artifact. Accurate prediction of most subjects' HLA-A and HLA-B alleles from TCR beta sequences was reported. In a later analysis, HLA-C alleles had the fewest associated TCRs, DRB1 alleles the most.

The gene calls are TRBV4-1 and TRBJ2-3; the match to TRBD2 covers 15 bases. The source is a woman in her 30s in good health and CMV-seronegative. The sequenced sample was PBMCs. CDR3: CASSQEGRTSGGDTDTQYF. DNA of the CDR3: TGCGCCAGCAGCCAAGAGGGTCGGACTAGCGGGGGGGACACAGATACGCAGTATTTT.